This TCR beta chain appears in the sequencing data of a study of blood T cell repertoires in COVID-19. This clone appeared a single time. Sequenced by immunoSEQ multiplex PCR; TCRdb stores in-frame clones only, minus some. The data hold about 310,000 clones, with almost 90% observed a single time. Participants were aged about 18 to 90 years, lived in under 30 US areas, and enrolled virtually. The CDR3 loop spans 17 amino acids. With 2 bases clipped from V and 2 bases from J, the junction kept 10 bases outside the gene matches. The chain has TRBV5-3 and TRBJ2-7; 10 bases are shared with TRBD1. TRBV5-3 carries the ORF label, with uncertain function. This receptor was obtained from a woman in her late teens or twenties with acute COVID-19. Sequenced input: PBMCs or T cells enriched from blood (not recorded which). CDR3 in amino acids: CARSFSSRDRGPYEQYF. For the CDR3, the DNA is TGTGCCAGAAGCTTCTCGTCCCGGGACAGGGGCCCCTACGAGCAGTACTTC.